This is a list of T cell receptor beta chains from one sample in a study of cytomegalovirus exposure and HLA in healthy donors. The method was immunoSEQ multiplex PCR; TCRdb's version includes in-frame clones alone and lacks a portion of them. The data show 100,000 to 150,000 clones, with over 75% seen just once and approximately 4.5% held by the top ten. The sequencing input was PBMCs. The source is a male donor in good health and CMV-seropositive. CDR3s include the opening cysteine and the closing phenylalanine or tryptophan. The order of the fields is CDR3 length, clone size, V gene, J gene, CDR3 protein. Rows give clone size only sometimes, using once, few, many, or a class for an expanded clone.

14	-	TRBV5-1	TRBJ2-7	CASSLTSYSYEQYF
15	few	TRBV7-9	TRBJ1-4	CASSLMFGENEKLFF
13	-	TRBV28	TRBJ2-7	CASGQETGGRQYF
12	once	TRBV5-1	TRBJ1-2	CASSFDRNGYTF
15	-	TRBV19	TRBJ1-5	CASSLGQGSNQPQHF
15	-	TRBV4-2	TRBJ1-5	CASSQDRLNNQPQHF
13	-	TRBV5-1	TRBJ1-2	CASSPGFSYGYTF
16	-	TRBV5-1	TRBJ2-7	CASSLGLAGEGFEQYF
15	-	TRBV2	TRBJ1-5	CASSFDRVGNQPQHF
14	-	TRBV18	TRBJ2-7	CASSGERGTYEQYF
14	-	TRBV6-6	TRBJ2-1	CASSYFSTDVEQFF
15	once	TRBV28	TRBJ2-3	CASTRLWGGTDTQYF
12	-	TRBV7-9	TRBJ2-7	CSSSLASYEQYF
15	-	TRBV2	TRBJ2-5	CASSRSGGGQETQYF
15	-	TRBV6-6	TRBJ1-2	CASSHSGTGSYGYTF
15	-	TRBV9	TRBJ2-2	CASSVRTASTGELFF
13	few	TRBV19	TRBJ1-5	CASSIRAVQPQHF
14	-	TRBV7-6	TRBJ2-5	CASSLVTGGKEQYF
13	-	TRBV29-1	TRBJ1-6	CSVEDHPNSPLHF
17	-	TRBV19	TRBJ2-7	CASSTGRRARSSYEQYF
14	-	TRBV2	TRBJ2-1	CASSDPRGVNEQFF
17	-	TRBV15	TRBJ1-6	CATSRNLQGNYNSPLHF
18	few	TRBV9	TRBJ2-1	CASSVAPSGSSPNNEQFF